The 6 T cell receptor beta chains given below trace back to one sample, sequenced in a study of shared clonotypes between healthy human individuals. Measured with immunoSEQ multiplex PCR; TCRdb has only the in-frame clones, and not every one. The repertoire holds about a million clones, with 77% as singletons. Specimen: memory CD4+ T cells from PBMCs. Subset defined: CD45RA-negative fraction. Receptors originate from a man younger than 30 in good health. Some clones in this sample may be carry-over from other donors' samples.

This CDR3 is CASSFSGRGEAFF. In DNA form, the CDR3 reads TGTGCCAGCAGCTTCTCCGGGAGAGGTGAAGCTTTCTTT. V gene TRBV7-2 combines with J gene TRBJ1-1; no definite D call. The CDR3 consists of 13 residues. In germline, CDR1 is SGHTA, CDR2 FQGNSA. V lost 3 bases and J 7 bases, leaving 12 bases between the germline ends.

This chain uses TRBV2 with TRBJ1-1; D remains ambiguous. The ends were cut back, 7 bases at V and 1 base at J, with 10 bases in the middle. The CDR3 totals 13 residues. CDR1 is SNHLY, CDR2 FYNNEI, per germline. CDR3 amino acids: CASKFSGNTEAFF. The DNA for the CDR3 is TGTGCCAGCAAGTTTAGCGGGAACACTGAAGCTTTCTTT.

Concerning this clone: A read error is likely, as this CDR3 ends without the conserved phenylalanine or tryptophan. The limits of the CDR3 on the DNA are not certain, so only TCRdb's listed CDR3 is given. This chain uses TRBV6-1 with TRBJ2-4; the D call in the table, TRBD1, was not verified against the DNA. The CDR3 is 9 amino acids in total, end residues counted. Per germline, CDR1 MNHNS and CDR2 SASEGT. The CDR3 region is CASSRYRDR.

This clone was seen once. This rearrangement joins TRBV7-9 to TRBJ1-2; 8 bases are shared with TRBD1. This CDR3 has 13 amino acids. Germline-derived CDR1 and CDR2 are SEHNR and FQNEAQ (reference sequence). The junction had 3 bases not matched to a gene; V was cut back by 5 bases and J by 4 bases. CDR3 nucleotides: TGTGCCAGCAGCCCTGACAGGGGCTATGGCTACACCTTC. It encodes CASSPDRGYGYTF.

The V gene is TRBV2, the J gene TRBJ2-7; D may match TRBD1 or TRBD2 (5 bases each). The CDR3 is 14 residues long. V was pared by 4 bases and J by 3 bases, with 13 bases between. Germline assignment: CDR1 SNHLY and CDR2 FYNNEI. CDR3 bases: TGTGCCAGCAGTGTAAAGGGGACCTACTACGAGCAGTACTTC. This sequence encodes CASSVKGTYYEQYF.

CDR3 amino acids: CASTPMGANTGELFF. The CDR3 coding sequence is TGTGCCAGCACCCCGATGGGAGCGAACACCGGGGAGCTGTTTTTT. This rearrangement joins TRBV11-2 to TRBJ2-2, with a weak D call TRBD2 (5 bases). The V gene lost 7 bases and the J gene lost 0 bases, with 12 bases spanning the gap. Per the germline V gene, CDR1 is SGHAT and CDR2 is FQNNGV. The CDR3 consists of 15 residues.